This T cell receptor (beta chain) was sequenced in a study of cytomegalovirus exposure and HLA in healthy donors. V lost 1 base and J lost 2; bases outside the gene matches: 9. The germline CDR1 and CDR2 sequences are SGHTA and FQGNSA. This CDR3 has 17 residues. Broader study findings: Later on, a genetic analysis was performed. It linked a missense variant in DCLRE1C with V- and J-gene trimming of TCR beta. Whilst most TCR sequences proved rare, a subset of public TCRs occurred across many donors. Researchers reported from a later analysis that most CMV-associated TCR beta chains appeared HLA-restricted. In a later analysis, a genetic analysis reported fewer productive-TCR N-insertions in an Asian-associated ancestry cluster than the cohort average.

Comments on this clone: Its antigen is unknown.

It was with 60 Vbeta and 13 Jbeta primers that the PCR ran. Profiling relied on immunoSEQ multiplex PCR, and the TCRdb table lists in-frame clones only, not all of them. This listing includes some 70,000 clones. Material for sequencing was PBMCs. The genes are TRBV7-2 and TRBJ2-7, with 9 bases aligning to TRBD2. This TCR derives from a man in his forties in good health and CMV-seronegative. In DNA form, the CDR3 reads TGTGCCAGCAGCTTAGGGCTCCAGCGGGGGGTAACCTACGAGCAGTACTTC. It codes for CASSLGLQRGVTYEQYF.